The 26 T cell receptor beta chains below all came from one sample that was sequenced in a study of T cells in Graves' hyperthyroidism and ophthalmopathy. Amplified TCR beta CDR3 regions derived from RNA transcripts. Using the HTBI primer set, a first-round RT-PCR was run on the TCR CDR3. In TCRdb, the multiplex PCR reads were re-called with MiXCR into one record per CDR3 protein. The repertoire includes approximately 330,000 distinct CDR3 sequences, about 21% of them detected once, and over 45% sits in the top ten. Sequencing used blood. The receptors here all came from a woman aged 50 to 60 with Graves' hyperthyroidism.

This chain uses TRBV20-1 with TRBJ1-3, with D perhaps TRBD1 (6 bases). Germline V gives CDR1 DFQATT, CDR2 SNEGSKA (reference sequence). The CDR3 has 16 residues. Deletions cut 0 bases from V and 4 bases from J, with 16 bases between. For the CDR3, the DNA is TGCAGTGCTAGAGATCCGGGGGGGCCGGGGGGAAACACCATATATTTT. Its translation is CSARDPGGPGGNTIYF.

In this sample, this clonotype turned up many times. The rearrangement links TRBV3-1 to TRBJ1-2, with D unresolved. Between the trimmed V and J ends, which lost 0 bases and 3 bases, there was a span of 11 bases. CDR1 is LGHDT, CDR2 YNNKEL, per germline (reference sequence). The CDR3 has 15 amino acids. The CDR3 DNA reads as TGTGCCAGCAGCCAAGATCCGAAGGTGGACTATGGCTACACCTTC. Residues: CASSQDPKVDYGYTF.

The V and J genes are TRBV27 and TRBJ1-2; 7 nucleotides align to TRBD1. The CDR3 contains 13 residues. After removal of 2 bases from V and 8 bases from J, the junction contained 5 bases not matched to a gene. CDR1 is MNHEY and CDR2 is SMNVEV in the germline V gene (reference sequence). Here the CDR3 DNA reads TGTGCCAGCAGTTTAAAGGGGGCGGGAGGCTACACCTTC. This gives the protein CASSLKGAGGYTF.

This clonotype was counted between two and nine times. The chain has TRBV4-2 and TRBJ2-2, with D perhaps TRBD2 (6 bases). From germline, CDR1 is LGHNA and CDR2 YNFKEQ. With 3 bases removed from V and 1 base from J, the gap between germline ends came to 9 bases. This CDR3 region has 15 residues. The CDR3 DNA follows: TGTGCCAGCAGCCAGCGGGACGTGAACACCGGGGAGCTGTTTTTT. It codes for CASSQRDVNTGELFF.

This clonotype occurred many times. The CDR3 reads CASSPGLFTDTQYF. CDR3 bases: TGTGCCAGTAGTCCGGGACTATTCACAGATACGCAGTATTTT. The chain has TRBV19 and TRBJ2-3; 7 bases fit TRBD2. The CDR3 totals 14 residues. V was pared by 5 bases and J by 2 bases, with 4 bases of the junction left unmatched. The V gene's germline CDR1 is LNHDA and CDR2 SQIVND (reference sequence).

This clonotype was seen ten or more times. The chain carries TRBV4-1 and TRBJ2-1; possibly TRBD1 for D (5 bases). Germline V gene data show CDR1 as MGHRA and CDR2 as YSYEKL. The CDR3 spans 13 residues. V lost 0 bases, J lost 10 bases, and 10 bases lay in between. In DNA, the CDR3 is TGCGCCAGCAGCCAAGATCAGGGCCGGGAGCAGTTCTTC. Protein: CASSQDQGREQFF.

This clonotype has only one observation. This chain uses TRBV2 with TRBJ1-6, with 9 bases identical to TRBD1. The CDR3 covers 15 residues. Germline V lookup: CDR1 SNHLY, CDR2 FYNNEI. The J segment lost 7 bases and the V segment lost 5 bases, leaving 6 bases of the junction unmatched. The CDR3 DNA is TGTGCCAGCAGTCGGACAGGGGTCCTCAATTCACCCCTCCACTTT. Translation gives CASSRTGVLNSPLHF.

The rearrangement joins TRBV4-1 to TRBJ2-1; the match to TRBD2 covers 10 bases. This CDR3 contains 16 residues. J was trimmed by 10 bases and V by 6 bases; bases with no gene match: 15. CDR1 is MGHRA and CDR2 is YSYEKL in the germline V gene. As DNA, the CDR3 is TGCGCCAGCAGTCTGCCCAGCGGGGGGGCCATCCGCGAGCAGTTCTTC. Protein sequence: CASSLPSGGAIREQFF.

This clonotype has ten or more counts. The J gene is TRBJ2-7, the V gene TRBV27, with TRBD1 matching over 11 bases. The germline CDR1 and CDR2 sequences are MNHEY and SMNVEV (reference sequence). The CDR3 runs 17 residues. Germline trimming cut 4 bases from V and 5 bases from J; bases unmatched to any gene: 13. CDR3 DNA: TGTGCCAGCAGTTCACCCTTTGGACAGGGGGCTCTCAACGAGCAGTACTTC. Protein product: CASSSPFGQGALNEQYF.

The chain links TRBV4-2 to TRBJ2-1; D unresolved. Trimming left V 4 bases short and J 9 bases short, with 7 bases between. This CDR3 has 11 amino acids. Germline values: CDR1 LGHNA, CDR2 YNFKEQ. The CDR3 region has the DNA TGTGCCAGCAGCCGGCGAACTGAGCAGTTCTTC. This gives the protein CASSRRTEQFF.

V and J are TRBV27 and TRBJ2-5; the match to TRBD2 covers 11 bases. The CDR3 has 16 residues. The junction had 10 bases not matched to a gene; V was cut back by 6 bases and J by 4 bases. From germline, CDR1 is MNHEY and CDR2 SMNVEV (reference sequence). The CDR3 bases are TGTGCCAGCAGCCCCCGGGTAGCGGGGGGGCTAGAGACCCAGTACTTC. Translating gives CASSPRVAGGLETQYF.

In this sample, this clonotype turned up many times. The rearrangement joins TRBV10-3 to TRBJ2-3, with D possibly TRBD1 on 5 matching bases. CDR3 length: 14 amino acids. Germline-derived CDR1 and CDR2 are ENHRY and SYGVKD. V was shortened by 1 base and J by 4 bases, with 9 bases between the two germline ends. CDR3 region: CAISELGVADTQYF. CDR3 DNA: TGTGCCATCAGTGAGTTAGGGGTGGCAGATACGCAGTATTTT.

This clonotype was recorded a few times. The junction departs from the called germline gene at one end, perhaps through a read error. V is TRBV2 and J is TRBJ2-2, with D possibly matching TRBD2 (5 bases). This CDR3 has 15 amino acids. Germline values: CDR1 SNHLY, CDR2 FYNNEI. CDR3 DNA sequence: TGCGCCAGCTGCATCGGCGTTTCGAACACCGGGGAGCTGGTTTTT. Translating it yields CASCIGVSNTGELVF.

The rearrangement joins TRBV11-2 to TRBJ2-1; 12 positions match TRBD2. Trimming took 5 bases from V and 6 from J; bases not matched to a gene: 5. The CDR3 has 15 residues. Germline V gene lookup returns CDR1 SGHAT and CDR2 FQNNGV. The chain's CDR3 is CASSPASGRANEQFF. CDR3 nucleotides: TGTGCCAGCAGCCCGGCTAGCGGGAGGGCCAATGAGCAGTTCTTC.

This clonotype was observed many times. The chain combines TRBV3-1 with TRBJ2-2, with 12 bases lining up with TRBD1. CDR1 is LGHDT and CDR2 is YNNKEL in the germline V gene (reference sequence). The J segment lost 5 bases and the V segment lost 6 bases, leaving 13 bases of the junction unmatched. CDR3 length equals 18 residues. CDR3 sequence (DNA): TGTGCCAGCAGGTCCCCGGGGACAGGGGGCGGTCGGACCGGGGAGCTGTTTTTT. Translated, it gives CASRSPGTGGGRTGELFF.

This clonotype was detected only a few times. The CDR3 region is CAIRRESAYNEQFF. The CDR3 DNA reads TGTGCCATCCGGCGGGAGAGTGCCTACAATGAGCAGTTCTTC. The rearrangement links TRBV10-3 to TRBJ2-1; 7 nucleotides align to TRBD2. The germline gives CDR1 ENHRY, CDR2 SYGVKD. Germline trimming cut 8 bases from V and 2 bases from J; bases unmatched to any gene: 6. The CDR3 is 14 residues long.

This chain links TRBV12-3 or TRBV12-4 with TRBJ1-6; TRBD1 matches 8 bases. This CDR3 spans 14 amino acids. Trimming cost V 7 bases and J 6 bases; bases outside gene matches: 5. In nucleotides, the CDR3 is TGTGCCAGCAACCAGGGGGCCAGTAATTCACCCCTCCACTTT. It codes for CASNQGASNSPLHF.

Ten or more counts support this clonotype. CDR3 region: CASSPGTDQETQYF. The DNA of the CDR3 is TGTGCCAGCAGCCCAGGGACAGACCAAGAGACCCAGTACTTC. This sequence joins TRBV2 and TRBJ2-5; TRBD1 aligns across 7 bases. Germline trimming cut 6 bases from V and 0 bases from J; bases unmatched to any gene: 4. This CDR3 comprises 14 residues. Germline V gene data show CDR1 as SNHLY and CDR2 as FYNNEI.

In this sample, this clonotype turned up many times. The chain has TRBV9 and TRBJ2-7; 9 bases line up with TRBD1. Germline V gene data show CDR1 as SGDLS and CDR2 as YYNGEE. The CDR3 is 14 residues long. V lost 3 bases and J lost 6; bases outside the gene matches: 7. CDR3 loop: CASSGTGTGREQYF. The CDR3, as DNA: TGTGCCAGCAGCGGGACAGGGACAGGGCGCGAGCAGTACTTC.

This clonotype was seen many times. DNA of the CDR3: TGTGCCAGCAGTTTGGGGGCGAACACTGAAGCTTTCTTT. Amino acids: CASSLGANTEAFF. The genes are TRBV12-3 or TRBV12-4 and TRBJ1-1, with TRBD1 as a possible D gene (6 bases). Trimming took off 3 bases at V and 1 base at J, with 6 bases between the two ends. The CDR3 has 13 amino acids.

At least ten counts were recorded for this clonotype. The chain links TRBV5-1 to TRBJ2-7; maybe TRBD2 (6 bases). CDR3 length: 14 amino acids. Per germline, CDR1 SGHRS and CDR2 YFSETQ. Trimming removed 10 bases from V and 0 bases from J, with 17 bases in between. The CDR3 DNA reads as TGCGCCTCCGGACGAGGGACTTCCTCCTACGAGCAGTACTTC. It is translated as CASGRGTSSYEQYF.

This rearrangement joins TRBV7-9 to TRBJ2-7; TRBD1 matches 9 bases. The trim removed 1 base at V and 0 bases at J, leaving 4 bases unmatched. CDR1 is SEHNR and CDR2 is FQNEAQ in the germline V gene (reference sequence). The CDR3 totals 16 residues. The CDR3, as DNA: TGTGCCAGCAGCTTAGGTGGGACAGGGAGCTCCTACGAGCAGTACTTC. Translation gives CASSLGGTGSSYEQYF. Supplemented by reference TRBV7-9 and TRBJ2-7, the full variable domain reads DTGVSQNPRHKITKRGQNVTFRCDPISEHNRLYWYRQTLGQGPEFLTYFQNEAQLEKSRLLSDRFSAERPKGSFSTLEIQRTEQGDSAMYLCASSLGGTGSSYEQYFGPGTRLTVT.

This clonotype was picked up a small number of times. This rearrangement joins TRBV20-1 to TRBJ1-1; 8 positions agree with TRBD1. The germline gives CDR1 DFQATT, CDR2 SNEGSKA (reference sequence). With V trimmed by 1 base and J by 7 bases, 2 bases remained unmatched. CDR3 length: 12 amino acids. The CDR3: CSARGDRGEAFF. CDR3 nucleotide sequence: TGCAGTGCTAGAGGTGACAGGGGTGAAGCTTTCTTT.

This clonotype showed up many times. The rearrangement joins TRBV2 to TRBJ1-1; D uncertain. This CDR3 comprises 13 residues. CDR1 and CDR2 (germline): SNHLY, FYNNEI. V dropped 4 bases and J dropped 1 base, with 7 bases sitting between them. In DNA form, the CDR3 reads TGTGCCAGCAGTGGGGGTCGGAACACTGAAGCTTTCTTT. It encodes CASSGGRNTEAFF.

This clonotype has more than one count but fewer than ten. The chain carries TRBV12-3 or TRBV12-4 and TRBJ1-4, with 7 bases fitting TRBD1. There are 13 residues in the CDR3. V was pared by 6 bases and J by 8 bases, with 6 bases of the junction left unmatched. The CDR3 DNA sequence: TGTGCCAGCAGGGCAGGGGGAAGGGAAAAACTGTTTTTT. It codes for CASRAGGREKLFF.

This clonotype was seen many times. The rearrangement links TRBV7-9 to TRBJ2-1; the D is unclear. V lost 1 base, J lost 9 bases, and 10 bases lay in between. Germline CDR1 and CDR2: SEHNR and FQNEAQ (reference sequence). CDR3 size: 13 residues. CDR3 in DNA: TGTGCCAGCAGCTTAGTAGACCGGATTGAGCAGTTCTTC. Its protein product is CASSLVDRIEQFF. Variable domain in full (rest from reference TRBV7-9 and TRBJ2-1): DTGVSQNPRHKITKRGQNVTFRCDPISEHNRLYWYRQTLGQGPEFLTYFQNEAQLEKSRLLSDRFSAERPKGSFSTLEIQRTEQGDSAMYLCASSLVDRIEQFFGPGTRLTVL.